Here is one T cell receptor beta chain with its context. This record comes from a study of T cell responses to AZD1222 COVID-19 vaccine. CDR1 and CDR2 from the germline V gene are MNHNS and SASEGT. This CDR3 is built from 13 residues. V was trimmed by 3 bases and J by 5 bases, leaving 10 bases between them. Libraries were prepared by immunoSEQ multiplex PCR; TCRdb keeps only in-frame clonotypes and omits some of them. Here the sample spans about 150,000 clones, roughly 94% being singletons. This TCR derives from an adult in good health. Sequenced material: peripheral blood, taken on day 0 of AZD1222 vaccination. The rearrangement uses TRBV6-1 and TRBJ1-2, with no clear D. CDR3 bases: TGTGCCAGCAGTGAGGACGGATATTATGGCTACACCTTC. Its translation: CASSEDGYYGYTF.